The 20 T cell receptor beta chains below were found in one sample sequenced in a study of vaccination and CD4 T cells after COVID-19. Sequenced with the Oncomine TCR Beta short-read assay was DNA taken from cultured CD4+ T cells. TCRdb re-derived calls from the PCR reads in MiXCR, one entry per CDR3 protein. Of approximately 17,000 distinct CDR3 sequences in the sample, roughly 50% were seen once. These TCRs' antigens remain unknown. The treatment: 10-day PBMC culture with coronavirus spike peptide pools or control peptides (ViraFEST assay). The sequenced sample consisted of CD4+ T cells from blood, cultured in vitro. The receptors here all came from a human donor who had recovered from COVID-19.

This clonotype was observed a handful of times. V and J are TRBV7-6 and TRBJ1-2, with 8 bases identical to TRBD1. CDR1 is SGHVS and CDR2 is FNYEAQ in the germline V gene. V was pared by 1 base and J by 6 bases, with 7 bases of the junction left unmatched. The CDR3 sequence is 15 residues long. The CDR3 loop is CASSLGGQGLDGYTF. The CDR3 nucleotides read TGTGCCAGCAGCTTAGGTGGACAGGGTCTTGATGGCTACACCTTC.

The chain uses TRBV18 and TRBJ1-6; TRBD1 matches at 8 bases. This CDR3 contains 13 residues. The germline V gene encodes CDR1 KGHSH and CDR2 LQKENI. Trimming took 5 bases from V and 13 from J; bases not matched to a gene: 7. The CDR3 bases are TGTGCCAGCTCAGCGGACAGGGCGGATCCCCTCCACTTT. Its protein product is CASSADRADPLHF.

The chain employs TRBV20-1 and TRBJ2-7; possible D gene TRBD1, 6 bases. The V gene lost 5 bases and the J gene lost 4 bases, with 15 bases spanning the gap. The CDR3 has 13 amino acids. From germline, CDR1 is DFQATT and CDR2 SNEGSKA (reference sequence). The chain's CDR3 is CSAEGGGEYEQYF. The CDR3 DNA reads as TGCAGTGCTGAGGGTGGGGGCGAGTACGAGCAGTACTTC.

The sample holds a few counts of this clonotype. The gene calls are TRBV28 and TRBJ2-5; D call uncertain. With 3 bases removed from V and 6 bases from J, the gap between germline ends came to 8 bases. There are 12 residues in the CDR3. The germline V gene encodes CDR1 MDHEN and CDR2 SYDVKM. The chain's CDR3 is CASSLGSKTQYF. CDR3 DNA sequence: TGTGCCAGCAGTTTGGGTTCAAAGACCCAGTACTTC.

This chain joins TRBV20-1 and TRBJ1-5; TRBD1 aligns across 8 bases. CDR1 and CDR2 from the germline V gene are DFQATT and SNEGSKA (reference sequence). The CDR3 sequence is 13 residues long. V was pared by 4 bases and J by 6 bases, with 5 bases of the junction left unmatched. Written as DNA, the CDR3 is TGCAGTGCTACCCAGGGGGCCGGTCAGCCCCAGCATTTT. Protein product: CSATQGAGQPQHF.

DNA for the CDR3: TGTGCCTGGAGGCGCGTTGGGACTTACGAGCAGTACTTC. Translating it yields CAWRRVGTYEQYF. The V call is TRBV30, the J call TRBJ2-7; D perhaps matches TRBD2 (6 bases). The CDR3 contains 13 residues. Germline CDR1 is GTSNPN and CDR2 is SVGIG (reference sequence). The V end lost 3 bases, the J end lost 4 bases, and 13 bases lay between the germline ends.

This clonotype was counted only a few times. This rearrangement joins TRBV29-1 to TRBJ2-1; 14 bases fit TRBD2. J lost 14 bases, V lost 7 bases, and 10 bases had no gene match. The CDR3 sequence is 13 residues long. Germline V gene lookup returns CDR1 SQVTM and CDR2 ANQGSEA. The CDR3 nucleotides are TGCAGCGGGAACCAGGGACTAGCGGGAGACGAGTTCTTC. This translates into CSGNQGLAGDEFF.

This chain links TRBV30 with TRBJ2-5, with unresolved D. Germline loops: CDR1 GTSNPN, CDR2 SVGIG (reference sequence). The germline V and J ends were trimmed by 3 bases and 5 bases, with 10 bases remaining between them. The CDR3 is made up of 12 amino acids. The CDR3 reads CAWSLTGETQYF. The DNA for the CDR3 is TGTGCCTGGAGCCTTACCGGGGAGACCCAGTACTTC.

This clonotype was seen a few times. This chain connects TRBV24-1 to TRBJ2-3; 7 bases map to TRBD1. Unmatched junction bases numbered 7, after V lost 3 bases and J lost 5 bases. The CDR3 loop spans 15 amino acids. Per the germline V gene, CDR1 is KGHDR and CDR2 is SFDVKD. CDR3 coding DNA: TGTGCCACCAGTGATCGACAGGGATTGGGAGATACGCAGTATTTT. It encodes CATSDRQGLGDTQYF.

This clonotype was seen a single time. V and J are TRBV20-1 and TRBJ1-4; no definite D call. This CDR3 is built from 14 residues. V lost 3 bases and J lost 10, with 18 bases in between. Looked up from germline, CDR1 is DFQATT and CDR2 is SNEGSKA (reference sequence). The CDR3 sequence: CSARSNTGDGKLFF. DNA for the CDR3: TGCAGTGCTAGGTCCAATACGGGTGACGGAAAACTGTTTTTT.

The CDR3 here is CSARLFGYGYTF. The CDR3 DNA reads TGCAGTGCTAGGCTGTTTGGCTATGGCTACACCTTC. The V and J genes are TRBV20-1 and TRBJ1-2, with unresolved D. There are 12 residues in the CDR3. The V and J ends lost 3 bases and 4 bases respectively, with 9 bases between them. CDR1 DFQATT and CDR2 SNEGSKA come from the germline V gene (reference sequence).

The chain employs TRBV7-8 and TRBJ2-3; 7 nucleotides agree with TRBD2. Germline trimming cut 3 bases from V and 8 bases from J; bases unmatched to any gene: 11. Germline V CDR1 and CDR2: SGHVS, FQNEAQ. This CDR3 is 15 amino acids long. CDR3 protein: CASSLRRETGGTQYF. As DNA, the CDR3 is TGTGCCAGCAGCTTGAGGCGGGAGACCGGGGGTACGCAGTATTTT.

The V and J genes are TRBV10-3 and TRBJ1-1, with D unresolved. CDR1 is ENHRY, CDR2 SYGVKD, per germline. Trimming removed 10 bases from V and 2 bases from J, with 11 bases in between. The CDR3 has 12 amino acids. For the CDR3, the DNA is TGTGCCACCAGGACGGTTAACACTGAAGCTTTCTTT. Translated, it gives CATRTVNTEAFF.

This clonotype rates as medium-sized. The V gene is TRBV27, the J gene TRBJ1-5; D may be TRBD1 (5 bases). V was pared by 6 bases and J by 2 bases, with 11 bases between. Germline CDR1 MNHEY, CDR2 SMNVEV (reference sequence). The CDR3 is 14 amino acids. Here the CDR3 DNA reads TGTGCCAGCAGGGAAGGGGTTCGCAATCAGCCCCAGCATTTT. This translates into CASREGVRNQPQHF.

The chain links TRBV20-1 to TRBJ2-7, with 9 bases that match TRBD2. V shed 6 bases, J shed 2 bases, and the junction held 5 bases outside the gene matches. The CDR3 loop spans 13 amino acids. Germline V lookup: CDR1 DFQATT, CDR2 SNEGSKA (reference sequence). CDR3 protein: CSALTSGTYEQYF. The CDR3 DNA sequence: TGCAGTGCCCTGACTAGCGGTACCTACGAGCAGTACTTC.

This clonotype occurred a few times. The CDR3 is CATGQGGAGNQPQHF. The CDR3, as DNA: TGTGCCACCGGCCAGGGGGGGGCTGGAAATCAGCCCCAGCATTTT. The chain carries TRBV24-1 and TRBJ1-5; TRBD1 aligns across 7 bases. Germline trimming cut 9 bases from V and 4 bases from J; bases unmatched to any gene: 11. Germline V gene data show CDR1 as KGHDR and CDR2 as SFDVKD. The CDR3 is 15 amino acids.

The chain has TRBV4-1 and TRBJ1-2, with D perhaps TRBD1 (6 bases). CDR1 and CDR2 from the germline V gene are MGHRA and YSYEKL. Trimming removed 3 bases from V and 7 bases from J, with 21 bases in between. This CDR3 comprises 16 residues. Written as DNA, the CDR3 is TGCGCCAGCAGCCACCAACAGGGTCCGACCCTATTTGGCTACACCTTC. Translated, it gives CASSHQQGPTLFGYTF.

The chain links TRBV7-2 to TRBJ2-3, with a weak D call TRBD1 (5 bases). The V and J ends lost 0 bases and 3 bases respectively, with 7 bases between them. This CDR3 has 14 amino acids. Germline CDR1 reads SGHTA; CDR2 reads FQGNSA. CDR3 nucleotides: TGTGCCAGCAGCTTAGCGCAGGGTACAGATACGCAGTATTTT. Encoded protein: CASSLAQGTDTQYF.

The rearrangement joins TRBV7-2 to TRBJ2-1, with 11 bases aligning to TRBD2. CDR3 length: 13 amino acids. Per the germline V gene, CDR1 is SGHTA and CDR2 is FQGNSA. V lost 4 bases and J lost 13; bases outside the gene matches: 6. CDR3 sequence reads: CASSSPTSGAQFF. In DNA, the CDR3 is TGTGCCAGCAGCTCACCGACTAGCGGGGCTCAGTTCTTC.

This clonotype was found a few times. The chain links TRBV20-1 to TRBJ1-1; TRBD1 aligns across 8 bases. After removal of 4 bases from V and 8 bases from J, the junction contained 6 bases not matched to a gene. This CDR3 has 12 amino acids. The germline gives CDR1 DFQATT, CDR2 SNEGSKA (reference sequence). CDR3 coding DNA: TGCAGTGCTAAAAGACAGGGGAACGAAGCTTTCTTT. This encodes CSAKRQGNEAFF.